These T cell receptor beta chains were read from a single sample in a study of blood T cell repertoires in COVID-19. Generated by immunoSEQ multiplex PCR, the TCRdb table keeps only in-frame clones and is missing some. Of 140,000 to 150,000 clones in the sample, 80% to 90% were seen once. The sequenced sample consisted of peripheral blood. These TCRs come from a woman between 55 and 75 years old with COVID-19, enrolled during active disease. CDR3s include the opening cysteine and the closing phenylalanine or tryptophan. The D gene is left open where the match is weak. Part of the rows lack a size; the others show once, few, many or a class for expanded clones.

CASSQAPSGALEAFF | TGCGCCAGCAGCCAAGCCCCCTCAGGGGCCCTTGAAGCTTTCTTT | TRBV4-1 | . | . | TRBJ1-1
CASSEQPGHSPLHF | TGTGCCAGCAGTGAACAGCCAGGGCATTCACCCCTCCACTTT | TRBV2 | . | . | TRBJ1-6
CASSQSSPTPLHF | TGTGCCAGCAGCCAGTCGTCGCCTACACCCCTCCACTTT | TRBV3-1/TRBV3-2 | . | . | TRBJ1-6
CASSQTSNYNYGYTF | TGTGCCAGCAGCCAAACCTCGAACTATAACTATGGCTACACCTTC | TRBV7-9 | . | . | TRBJ1-2
CASSVQYSNQPQHF | TGTGCCAGCAGTGTCCAGTATAGCAATCAGCCCCAGCATTTT | TRBV2 | . | . | TRBJ1-5
CASSLYRVDTGELFF | TGTGCCAGCAGCTTGTACAGGGTCGACACCGGGGAGCTGTTTTTT | TRBV5-4 | . | . | TRBJ2-2
CASSYRGLANYEQYF | TGTGCCAGCAGTTACAGGGGACTAGCCAATTACGAGCAGTACTTC | TRBV6-5 | TRBD2 | . | TRBJ2-7
CASRTGESNQPQHF | TGTGCCAGTAGAACAGGGGAAAGCAATCAGCCCCAGCATTTT | TRBV19 | TRBD1 | few | TRBJ1-5
CASSQVPTGYSNQPQHF | TGCGCCAGCAGCCAAGTACCTACAGGTTATAGCAATCAGCCCCAGCATTTT | TRBV4-1 | . | . | TRBJ1-5
CSATFYGYTF | TGCAGTGCTACTTTCTATGGCTACACCTTC | TRBV20-1 | . | . | TRBJ1-2
CASSLATGSRVEQYF | TGCGCCAGCAGCTTGGCAACGGGTTCGAGGGTCGAGCAGTACTTC | TRBV5-1 | . | once | TRBJ2-7
CASSQETSPTFYTQYF | TGCGCCAGCAGCCAGGAGACCTCCCCAACATTCTATACGCAGTATTTT | TRBV4-3 | . | many | TRBJ2-3
CASSPGSMVSGNTIYF | TGCGCCAGCAGCCCCGGGTCGATGGTCTCTGGAAACACCATATATTTT | TRBV5-1 | . | . | TRBJ1-3
CAISQGSTEAFF | TGTGCCATCAGCCAGGGCAGCACTGAAGCTTTCTTT | TRBV10-3 | . | . | TRBJ1-1
CASSRERGLEQYF | TGCGCCAGCAGCCGCGAGCGGGGTCTCGAGCAGTACTTC | TRBV4-1 | TRBD2 | . | TRBJ2-7
CASSSGGPETQYF | TGTGCCAGCAGTTCCGGCGGGCCGGAGACCCAGTACTTC | TRBV12-3/TRBV12-4 | . | once | TRBJ2-5
CASSFGGTTTNEKLFF | TGCGCCAGCAGCTTCGGGGGGACAACGACTAATGAAAAACTGTTTTTT | TRBV5-1 | . | . | TRBJ1-4
CASSEVPSSGYTF | TGTGCCAGCAGTGAAGTACCAAGTAGTGGCTACACCTTC | TRBV6-1 | . | . | TRBJ1-2
CASSVGAEGIQYF | TGTGCCAGCAGCGTAGGTGCCGAGGGCATTCAGTACTTC | TRBV9 | . | . | TRBJ2-4
CASSLVVSLGASSNQPQHF | TGTGCCAGCAGCTTAGTGGTTTCGTTAGGGGCGTCGAGCAATCAGCCCCAGCATTTT | TRBV7-8 | . | few | TRBJ1-5
CAISDLSSGGSSYNEQFF | TGTGCCATCAGTGATCTCTCTAGCGGGGGGAGCTCCTACAATGAGCAGTTCTTC | TRBV10-3 | TRBD2 | once | TRBJ2-1
CASSSRDGTGEYTGELFF | TGTGCCAGCAGCTCCCGGGACGGGACAGGGGAGTACACCGGGGAGCTGTTTTTT | TRBV9 | TRBD1 | . | TRBJ2-2
CASLAGDSYNEQFF | TGTGCCAGCTTAGCGGGGGACTCCTACAATGAGCAGTTCTTC | TRBV2 | TRBD2 | . | TRBJ2-1
CASSQDMTGNEQFF | TGTGCCAGCAGCCAAGATATGACAGGCAATGAGCAGTTCTTC | TRBV3-1/TRBV3-2 | . | . | TRBJ2-1
CASSTGQGSEQYF | TGTGCCAGTAGTACCGGACAGGGCTCCGAGCAGTACTTC | TRBV19 | TRBD1 | . | TRBJ2-7
CASSLDRLYGYTF | TGTGCCAGCAGCTTGGACAGACTCTATGGCTACACCTTC | TRBV6-5 | . | . | TRBJ1-2
CASSGRMNTEAFF | TGTGCCAGCAGCGGCAGGATGAACACTGAAGCTTTCTTT | TRBV12-3/TRBV12-4 | . | once | TRBJ1-1
CASSTGQGARGTDTQYF | TGCGCCAGCAGCACGGGACAGGGGGCCAGGGGCACAGATACGCAGTATTTT | TRBV5-1 | TRBD1 | . | TRBJ2-3
CASSLEAYNEQFF | TGTGCCAGCAGCTTAGAAGCATACAATGAGCAGTTCTTC | TRBV11-2 | . | . | TRBJ2-1
CASTDGAGNQGSPLHF | TGTGCCAGTACCGATGGGGCAGGGAATCAGGGTTCACCCCTCCACTTT | TRBV19 | . | . | TRBJ1-6
CASSLVSGGGSTEAFF | TGTGCCAGCAGCTTGGTCTCTGGGGGCGGGAGCACTGAAGCTTTCTTT | TRBV5-4 | . | . | TRBJ1-1
CASSLGPRDYNEQFF | TGCGCCAGCAGCTTGGGCCCCCGGGATTACAATGAGCAGTTCTTC | TRBV5-1 | . | . | TRBJ2-1
CASSQVSVGSEQYF | TGTGCCAGCAGCCAAGTTTCGGTCGGGTCCGAGCAGTACTTC | TRBV3-1/TRBV3-2 | . | . | TRBJ2-7
CASSFGGREYTEAFF | TGTGCCAGCAGCTTCGGGGGGAGGGAGTATACTGAAGCTTTCTTT | TRBV7-9 | . | . | TRBJ1-1
CASSLFGQPQHF | TGTGCCAGCAGCCTATTCGGTCAGCCCCAGCATTTT | TRBV27 | . | few | TRBJ1-5
CASRLAPVTGMRVGSGYTF | TGTGCAAGTCGCTTAGCCCCAGTGACAGGGATGCGTGTTGGAAGTGGCTACACCTTC | TRBV12-2 | . | . | TRBJ1-2
CASSSSSYEQYF | TGTGCCAGCAGTTCGAGCTCCTACGAGCAGTACTTC | TRBV27 | . | . | TRBJ2-7
CASSVLGVPQYF | TGTGCCAGTAGTGTCCTCGGGGTTCCGCAGTATTTT | TRBV19 | . | . | TRBJ2-3
CASSPSQQVYSPLHF | TGTGCCAGCTCACCTTCGCAACAGGTTTATTCACCCCTCCACTTT | TRBV18 | . | . | TRBJ1-6
CASSSILAGVTDTQYF | TGTGCCAGCAGCTCCATACTAGCGGGGGTGACAGATACGCAGTATTTT | TRBV7-2 | TRBD2 | once | TRBJ2-3
CASSLAGTNTEAFF | TGCGCCAGCAGCTTGGCAGGAACGAACACTGAAGCTTTCTTT | TRBV5-1 | . | . | TRBJ1-1
CASSYQTGRGTEAFF | TGTGCCAGCAGTTACCAGACAGGCAGGGGCACTGAAGCTTTCTTT | TRBV6-5 | . | . | TRBJ1-1
CASSVEAGDYNSPLHF | TGTGCCAGCAGCGTAGAGGCAGGGGACTATAATTCACCCCTCCACTTT | TRBV9 | . | . | TRBJ1-6
CASSLSGRGNTIYF | TGTGCCAGCAGCTTATCGGGGAGAGGAAACACCATATATTTT | TRBV7-9 | . | . | TRBJ1-3
CSDSDRGGYTF | TGCAGTGATAGCGACAGGGGCGGCTACACCTTC | TRBV20-1 | TRBD1 | . | TRBJ1-2
CASSSRSGGQETQYF | TGTGCCAGCAGTTCTCGGTCGGGGGGTCAAGAGACCCAGTACTTC | TRBV2 | TRBD2 | . | TRBJ2-5
CASSQNTGSLNEKLFF | TGCGCCAGCAGCCAGAATACAGGGAGCCTTAATGAAAAACTGTTTTTT | TRBV4-1 | . | once | TRBJ1-4
CASHRGGSYEQYF | TGTGCCAGCCATCGGGGGGGCTCCTACGAGCAGTACTTC | TRBV18 | TRBD2 | once | TRBJ2-7
CASSYVSGQEAGELFF | TGTGCCAGCAGTTACGTCAGCGGACAGGAAGCCGGGGAGCTGTTTTTT | TRBV6-5 | TRBD1 | . | TRBJ2-2
CATSDSADSGNTIYF | TGTGCCACCAGTGATTCAGCGGATTCGGGAAACACCATATATTTT | TRBV24-1 | . | . | TRBJ1-3
CASSRDRGHNEQFF | TGTGCCAGTAGCCGGGACAGGGGCCACAATGAGCAGTTCTTC | TRBV19 | TRBD1 | once | TRBJ2-1
CASSPQGAHNTGELFF | TGTGCCAGCTCACCCCAGGGGGCGCATAACACCGGGGAGCTGTTTTTT | TRBV18 | TRBD1 | . | TRBJ2-2
CASSFRDNHYGYTF | TGTGCCAGCAGCTTTCGGGACAATCACTATGGCTACACCTTC | TRBV5-5 | . | . | TRBJ1-2
CASGPRGIYGYTF | TGTGCCAGCGGGCCCCGAGGGATCTATGGCTACACCTTC | TRBV27 | . | . | TRBJ1-2
CASSLEMGQWRDTGGTDTQYF | TGCGCCAGCAGCTTGGAGATGGGGCAGTGGCGGGATACGGGTGGCACAGATACGCAGTATTTT | TRBV5-1 | . | . | TRBJ2-3
CASSEEVVGTSGGAENIQYF | TGTGCCAGCAGTGAAGAGGTGGTCGGGACTAGCGGGGGGGCAGAAAACATTCAGTACTTC | TRBV2 | TRBD2 | . | TRBJ2-4
CASILGTGWSYGYTF | TGTGCCAGCATTCTCGGGACAGGGTGGAGCTATGGCTACACCTTC | TRBV6-5 | TRBD1 | once | TRBJ1-2